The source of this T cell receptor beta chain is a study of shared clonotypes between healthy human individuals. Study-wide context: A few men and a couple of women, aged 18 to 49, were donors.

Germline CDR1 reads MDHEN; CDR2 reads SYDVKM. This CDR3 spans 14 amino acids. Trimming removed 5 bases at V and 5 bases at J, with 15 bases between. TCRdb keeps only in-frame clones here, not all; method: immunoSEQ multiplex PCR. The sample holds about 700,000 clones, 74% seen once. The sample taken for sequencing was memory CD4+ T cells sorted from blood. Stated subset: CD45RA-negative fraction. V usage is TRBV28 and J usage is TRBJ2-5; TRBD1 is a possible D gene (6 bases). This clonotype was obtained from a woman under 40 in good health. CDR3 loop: CASSTTGFIETQYF. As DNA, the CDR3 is TGTGCCAGCAGTACCACAGGGTTCATCGAGACCCAGTACTTC.